This TCR beta chain comes out of a study of T cell repertoires in cytomegalovirus infection. This CDR3 comprises 18 residues. Germline CDR1 and CDR2: MDHEN and SYDVKM. The ends were cut back, 6 bases at V and 0 bases at J, with 22 bases in the middle. This clonotype came up a few times. The antigen is not known. MiXCR, run by TCRdb on the reads, gives a single entry per CDR3 protein. Of 550,000 to 850,000 distinct CDR3 sequences in the sample, around a third were seen once. This receptor was identified in a human donor in good health (CMV status not recorded). Some clones in this sample may be carry-over from other donors' samples. This sample comprised cultured PBMCs, obtained from culture after CMV antigen stimulation. V is TRBV28 and J is TRBJ2-3; TRBD1 is a possible D gene (6 bases). The CDR3 DNA reads TGTGCCAGCAGCCAGGGACACCGGATAGGGGTCAGCACAGATACGCAGTATTTT. Translated, it gives CASSQGHRIGVSTDTQYF.